These T cell receptor beta chains were read from a single sample in a study of blood T cell repertoires in COVID-19. Measured with immunoSEQ multiplex PCR; TCRdb has only the in-frame clones, and not every one. Of some 130,000 clones listed, roughly nine tenths are singletons. The source material was peripheral blood. Receptors originate from a man aged 55 to 70 with COVID-19, enrolled during active disease. Both conserved end residues are part of each CDR3. The D gene is left open where the match is weak. Size is omitted from some rows. Given values are once, few, many or a class for expanded clones.

size	length	J	D	V	CDR3	DNA
NA	15	TRBJ1-3	NA	TRBV9	CASSVGGGSGNTIYF	TGTGCCAGCAGCGTAGGGGGCGGTTCTGGAAACACCATATATTTT
NA	16	TRBJ2-1	TRBD1	TRBV4-2	CASSQDGQGEFDEQFF	TGTGCCAGCAGCCAAGATGGACAGGGGGAATTCGATGAGCAGTTCTTC
NA	17	TRBJ2-3	NA	TRBV6-2/TRBV6-3	CASSYSRRRSITDTQYF	TGTGCCAGCAGTTACTCGAGAAGGAGGAGTATCACAGATACGCAGTATTTT
few	15	TRBJ2-7	TRBD1	TRBV6-1	CASSDRTGSIYEQYF	TGTGCCAGCAGTGATCGGACAGGATCCATCTACGAGCAGTACTTC
NA	15	TRBJ2-1	TRBD1	TRBV5-1	CASSFGGTGPNEQFF	TGCGCCAGCAGCTTCGGCGGGACAGGGCCAAATGAGCAGTTCTTC
NA	16	TRBJ2-1	NA	TRBV5-1	CASSSVDSKSYNEQFF	TGCGCCAGCAGCTCCGTGGACTCGAAATCCTACAATGAGCAGTTCTTC
NA	15	TRBJ2-7	NA	TRBV12-5	CASGLSGRPSYEQYF	TGTGCTAGTGGTTTGAGCGGCCGCCCCTCCTACGAGCAGTACTTC
NA	16	TRBJ1-4	NA	TRBV3-1/TRBV3-2	CASSPKLQGLGEKLFF	TGTGCCAGCAGCCCTAAATTACAGGGATTAGGAGAAAAACTGTTTTTT
NA	16	TRBJ1-3	TRBD1	TRBV19	CASHDRGRISGNTIYF	TGTGCCAGTCATGACAGGGGGAGAATCTCTGGAAACACCATATATTTT
NA	17	TRBJ2-2	TRBD2	TRBV24-1	CATSDPGLAGVNGELFF	TGTGCCACCAGTGATCCGGGACTAGCGGGAGTCAACGGGGAGCTGTTTTTT
NA	15	TRBJ2-2	NA	TRBV6-1	CASSEGTPATGELFF	TGTGCCAGCAGTGAAGGGACACCAGCCACCGGGGAGCTGTTTTTT
NA	16	TRBJ1-1	NA	TRBV7-9	CASSLSLTGTNTEAFF	TGTGCCAGCAGCTTATCCCTAACAGGGACGAACACTGAAGCTTTCTTT
NA	16	TRBJ2-1	TRBD2	TRBV7-9	CASSPSRAGVYNEQFF	TGTGCCAGCAGCCCTTCCAGGGCGGGAGTCTACAATGAGCAGTTCTTC
NA	15	TRBJ1-2	NA	TRBV6-1	CASSEAYSRSYGYTF	TGTGCCAGCAGTGAAGCTTATTCTAGAAGCTATGGCTACACCTTC
NA	11	TRBJ1-1	NA	TRBV30	CAWTGGSEAFF	TGTGCCTGGACGGGTGGGTCTGAAGCTTTCTTT
few	19	TRBJ1-5	NA	TRBV19	CASSIVRDGGGIGSQPQHF	TGTGCCAGTAGTATAGTTAGGGACGGGGGGGGAATAGGATCGCAGCCCCAGCATTTT
NA	13	TRBJ2-1	TRBD1	TRBV2	CASSEDRNNEQFF	TGTGCCAGCAGTGAGGACAGGAACAATGAGCAGTTCTTC
once	13	TRBJ1-1	TRBD1	TRBV12-3/TRBV12-4	CASSFQGDTEAFF	TGTGCCAGCAGTTTTCAGGGGGACACTGAAGCTTTCTTT
NA	16	TRBJ1-2	TRBD1	TRBV5-4	CASSLGRDRDVYGYTF	TGTGCCAGCAGCTTGGGACGGGACAGGGACGTCTATGGCTACACCTTC
NA	17	TRBJ2-7	NA	TRBV4-1	CASSQEELGTASYEQYF	TGCGCCAGCAGCCAAGAAGAACTCGGGACTGCCTCCTACGAGCAGTACTTC
NA	15	TRBJ2-1	TRBD2	TRBV9	CASSPGLAGEGEQFF	TGTGCCAGCAGCCCAGGACTAGCGGGAGAGGGTGAGCAGTTCTTC
few	15	TRBJ1-2	TRBD1	TRBV19	CASIPRTGEDYGYTF	TGTGCCAGTATCCCGCGGACAGGGGAAGACTATGGCTACACCTTC
NA	17	TRBJ2-5	TRBD2	TRBV5-1	CASSRRTSGFEEETQYF	TGCGCCAGCAGCCGCAGGACTAGCGGGTTCGAGGAGGAGACCCAGTACTTC
once	16	TRBJ2-7	TRBD2	TRBV5-1	CASSLAAGTSLYEQYF	TGCGCCAGCAGCTTGGCCGCAGGGACTAGCCTCTACGAGCAGTACTTC
NA	13	TRBJ2-7	NA	TRBV25-1	CASRRAVTYEQYF	TGTGCCAGCAGGCGAGCGGTCACCTACGAGCAGTACTTC
NA	11	TRBJ2-1	NA	TRBV10-3	CAISDINEQFF	TGTGCCATCAGTGATATCAATGAGCAGTTCTTC
NA	13	TRBJ1-2	TRBD1	TRBV5-1	CASSSGGATGYTF	TGCGCCAGCAGTTCAGGGGGCGCGACGGGCTACACCTTC
NA	16	TRBJ2-6	NA	TRBV12-5	CASGLAAGSGANVLTF	TGTGCTAGTGGTTTGGCCGCAGGGTCTGGGGCCAACGTCCTGACTTTC
NA	14	TRBJ1-1	NA	TRBV11-2	CASSLDLGDTEAFF	TGTGCCAGCAGCTTAGATTTAGGAGACACTGAAGCTTTCTTT
NA	14	TRBJ2-5	NA	TRBV28	CASSFYSKQETQYF	TGTGCCAGCAGTTTTTACTCCAAACAAGAGACCCAGTACTTC
NA	11	TRBJ1-2	NA	TRBV29-1	CSAQGSYGYTF	TGCAGCGCTCAGGGGAGCTATGGCTACACCTTC
NA	13	TRBJ2-1	NA	TRBV2	CASSEALRVDMFF	TGTGCCAGCAGTGAAGCGCTTCGCGTGGACATGTTCTTC
once	13	TRBJ1-5	NA	TRBV7-2	CASSREDNQPQHF	TGTGCCAGCAGCAGGGAGGACAATCAGCCCCAGCATTTT
NA	17	TRBJ2-3	TRBD1	TRBV4-2	CASSQETGGYRADTQYF	TGTGCCAGCAGCCAAGAGACAGGGGGCTATAGGGCAGATACGCAGTATTTT
once	12	TRBJ2-7	NA	TRBV24-1	CATSRSDYEQYF	TGTGCCACCTCCCGGTCCGATTACGAGCAGTACTTC
NA	16	TRBJ2-1	TRBD2	TRBV15	CATSREGTSGRNEQFF	TGTGCCACCAGCAGAGAAGGGACTAGCGGGAGAAATGAGCAGTTCTTC
NA	15	TRBJ2-7	TRBD2	TRBV29-1	CSVTSAGDLTYEQYF	TGCAGCGTGACATCAGCGGGAGATTTAACCTACGAGCAGTACTTC
NA	16	TRBJ2-1	TRBD1	TRBV5-4	CASSLGSRGPYNEQFF	TGTGCCAGCAGCTTGGGATCCAGGGGGCCCTACAATGAGCAGTTCTTC
NA	12	TRBJ2-3	NA	TRBV29-1	CSVEGRGSTQYF	TGCAGCGTTGAGGGCAGGGGTAGTACGCAGTATTTT
NA	14	TRBJ2-7	NA	TRBV5-5	CASSLSGSSYEQYF	TGTGCCAGCAGCTTGTCCGGGAGTAGCTACGAGCAGTACTTC
NA	14	TRBJ2-7	NA	TRBV18	CASSPRGVSYEQYF	TGTGCCAGCTCACCACGGGGGGTCTCCTACGAGCAGTACTTC
NA	14	TRBJ2-7	TRBD1	TRBV6-2/TRBV6-3	CASSRTGGAGEQYF	TGTGCCAGCAGTAGGACAGGGGGCGCGGGGGAGCAGTACTTC
NA	19	TRBJ2-1	NA	TRBV27	CASSLRGLRGLVLHNEQFF	TGTGCCAGCAGTTTAAGGGGGCTGAGGGGACTAGTCTTACACAATGAGCAGTTCTTC
NA	14	TRBJ1-4	NA	TRBV4-3	CASSPQGSNEKLFF	TGCGCCAGCAGCCCTCAGGGGAGTAATGAAAAACTGTTTTTT